Below, 8 T cell receptor beta chains from the same sample are listed, as sequenced in a study of cytomegalovirus exposure and HLA in healthy donors. Primers included in the PCR were 60 Vbeta and 13 Jbeta primers. Data came from immunoSEQ multiplex PCR; TCRdb stores just in-frame clones and leaves some out. The sample contains roughly 99,000 clones, over 75% of which appear only once. The sample taken for sequencing was PBMCs. These receptors originate from a male donor in good health and CMV-seronegative.

This clone was observed a few times. The rearrangement joins TRBV2 to TRBJ2-1, with 8 bases identical to TRBD2. Germline CDR1 is SNHLY and CDR2 is FYNNEI. The CDR3 extends over 17 amino acids. The ends lost 4 bases at V and 5 bases at J; junction bases unmatched: 13. CDR3: CASSAGGGLVRDNEQFF. In DNA form, the CDR3 reads TGTGCCAGCAGTGCCGGGGGGGGGCTAGTGAGAGACAATGAGCAGTTCTTC.

V is TRBV11-2 and J is TRBJ1-2; no reliable D call. This CDR3 contains 15 residues. Germline loops: CDR1 SGHAT, CDR2 FQNNGV. The V gene lost 0 bases and the J gene lost 4 bases, with 12 bases spanning the gap. CDR3 loop: CASSLDRVEGYGYTF. CDR3 DNA: TGTGCCAGCAGCTTAGATCGGGTTGAGGGCTATGGCTACACCTTC.

This sequence joins TRBV28 and TRBJ2-6; possible D gene TRBD1, 5 bases. Trimming shortened V by 3 bases and J by 0 bases, and 9 bases separated the two germline ends. The CDR3 consists of 16 residues. Looked up from germline, CDR1 is MDHEN and CDR2 is SYDVKM. CDR3 sequence (DNA): TGTGCCAGCAGTTTCCTGACAGACTCTGGGGCCAACGTCCTGACTTTC. This encodes CASSFLTDSGANVLTF.

V gene TRBV7-6 combines with J gene TRBJ2-7; TRBD2 matches 12 bases. From germline, CDR1 is SGHVS and CDR2 FNYEAQ. The CDR3 extends over 17 amino acids. Unmatched junction bases numbered 9, after V lost 4 bases and J lost 2 bases. CDR3 sequence: CASSSTRTSGDAYEQYF. The CDR3 nucleotides are TGTGCCAGCAGCTCGACCCGGACTAGCGGGGATGCCTACGAGCAGTACTTC.

V gene TRBV18 combines with J gene TRBJ2-3; maybe TRBD2 (6 bases). CDR3 length: 14 amino acids. Trimming pared 6 bases from V and 1 base from J, leaving 11 bases between. Germline-derived CDR1 and CDR2 are KGHSH and LQKENI. This chain's CDR3 is CASSPGVGTDTQYF. The DNA for the CDR3 is TGTGCCAGCTCCCCGGGGGTGGGCACAGATACGCAGTATTTT.

V is TRBV7-9 and J is TRBJ2-7, with TRBD2 matching 9 bases. The germline V gene has CDR1 SEHNR and CDR2 FQNEAQ (reference sequence). Losses at the gene ends were 1 base for V and 9 bases for J; bases not matched to a gene: 10. This CDR3 is built from 15 residues. In nucleotides, the CDR3 is TGTGCCAGCAGCTTAGGGCTAGCGGGGCCTCTACGGCAGTACTTC. Amino acids: CASSLGLAGPLRQYF.

This rearrangement joins TRBV27 to TRBJ2-1, with 9 bases that match TRBD2. The germline V gene has CDR1 MNHEY and CDR2 SMNVEV (reference sequence). This CDR3 contains 15 residues. Trimming removed 7 bases from V and 4 bases from J; junction bases left unmatched: 8. CDR3 nucleotides: TGTGCCAGCACCATTAGCGGGAGCCTATACAATGAGCAGTTCTTC. Encoded protein: CASTISGSLYNEQFF.

The genes are TRBV10-3 and TRBJ2-3, with a weak D call TRBD2 (5 bases). Trimming cost V 4 bases and J 0 bases, with 11 bases left between them. This CDR3 region has 15 residues. Germline CDR1 ENHRY, CDR2 SYGVKD. CDR3 protein: CAISGLSVSTDTQYF. CDR3 nucleotide sequence: TGTGCCATCAGTGGTCTTAGCGTTAGCACAGATACGCAGTATTTT.